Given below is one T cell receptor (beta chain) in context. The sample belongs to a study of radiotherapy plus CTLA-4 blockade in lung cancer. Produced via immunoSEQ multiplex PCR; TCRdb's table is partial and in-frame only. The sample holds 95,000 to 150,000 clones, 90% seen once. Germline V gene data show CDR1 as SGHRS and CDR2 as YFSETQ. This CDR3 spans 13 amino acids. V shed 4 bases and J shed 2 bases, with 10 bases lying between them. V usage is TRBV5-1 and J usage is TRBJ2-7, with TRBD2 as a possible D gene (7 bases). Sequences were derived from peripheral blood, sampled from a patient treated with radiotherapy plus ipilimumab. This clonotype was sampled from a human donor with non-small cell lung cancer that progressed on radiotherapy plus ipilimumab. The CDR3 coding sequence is TGCGCCAGCAGCGGGGGGGCACCCTACGAGCAGTACTTC. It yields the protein CASSGGAPYEQYF.